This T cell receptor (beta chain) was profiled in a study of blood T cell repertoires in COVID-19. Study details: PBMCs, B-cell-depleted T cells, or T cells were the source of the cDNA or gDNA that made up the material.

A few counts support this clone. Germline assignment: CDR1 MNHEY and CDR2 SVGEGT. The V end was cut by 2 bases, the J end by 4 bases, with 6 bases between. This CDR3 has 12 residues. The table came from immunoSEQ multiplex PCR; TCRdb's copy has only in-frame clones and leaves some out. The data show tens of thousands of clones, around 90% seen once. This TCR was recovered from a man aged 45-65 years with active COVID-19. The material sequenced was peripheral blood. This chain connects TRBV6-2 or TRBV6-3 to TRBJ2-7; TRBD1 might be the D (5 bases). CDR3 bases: TGTGCCAGCAGTTACAGGGGATACGAGCAGTACTTC. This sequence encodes CASSYRGYEQYF.